The rows below give T cell receptor beta chains drawn from one sample of a study of T cells in Graves' hyperthyroidism and ophthalmopathy. TCRdb reanalysed the multiplex PCR reads using MiXCR and keeps one entry per CDR3 protein. Found here are about 560,000 distinct CDR3 sequences, roughly a sixth of them singletons; the top ten hold around 19%. Sequenced input: blood. The receptors stem from a young woman with Graves' hyperthyroidism. CDR3s include the opening cysteine and the closing phenylalanine or tryptophan. The order of the fields is clone size, V gene, D gene, J gene, CDR3 protein, CDR3 DNA. The D gene is left open where the match is weak. Where a row states a size, it is once, few, many or the class of an expanded clone; other rows omit it.

many	TRBV7-9	NA	TRBJ1-1	CASSLEAENTEAFF	TGTGCCAGCAGCTTAGAGGCAGAGAACACTGAAGCTTTCTTT
many	TRBV15	TRBD1	TRBJ1-2	CATSRDRGQGAGYTF	TGTGCCACCAGCAGAGATAGGGGACAGGGGGCTGGCTACACCTTC
many	TRBV20-1	NA	TRBJ2-7	CSARDRVAGGGYEQYF	TGCAGTGCTAGAGACCGGGTCGCTGGGGGCGGATACGAGCAGTACTTC
NA	TRBV24-1	TRBD2	TRBJ2-1	CATSDDGLAGNEQFF	TGTGCCACCAGTGATGACGGACTAGCGGGAAATGAGCAGTTCTTC
many	TRBV2	NA	TRBJ2-3	CASKARSASTDTQYF	TGTGCCAGCAAAGCCCGTTCCGCTAGCACAGATACGCAGTATTTT
few	TRBV5-5	NA	TRBJ1-1	CASSLGHLMNTEAFF	TGTGCCAGCAGCCTGGGACACCTGATGAACACTGAAGCTTTCTTT
many	TRBV12-3/TRBV12-4	NA	TRBJ2-7	CASSFRDPAYEQYF	TGTGCCAGCAGTTTCCGGGATCCAGCCTACGAGCAGTACTTC
many	TRBV3-1	TRBD2	TRBJ2-7	CASSQRLGASGSYEQYF	TGTGCCAGCAGCCAACGGCTTGGGGCTAGCGGGAGTTACGAGCAGTACTTC
many	TRBV5-8	TRBD1	TRBJ1-1	CASSLGQGSMNTEAFF	TGTGCCAGCAGCTTAGGACAGGGTTCGATGAACACTGAAGCTTTCTTT
few	TRBV20-1	NA	TRBJ2-7	CSASSFVNEQYF	TGCAGTGCTTCCTCTTTCGTGAACGAGCAGTACTTC
few	TRBV19	NA	TRBJ2-7	CASSIWGAAEQYF	TGTGCCAGTAGTATATGGGGGGCGGCCGAGCAGTACTTC
many	TRBV6-6	NA	TRBJ1-2	CASSYDLLYGYTF	TGTGCCAGCAGTTACGACCTTCTCTATGGCTACACCTTC
NA	TRBV5-4	NA	TRBJ1-4	CASSIRTEPNEKLFF	TGTGCCAGCAGCATCCGGACAGAACCAAATGAAAAACTGTTTTTT
NA	TRBV20-1	NA	TRBJ2-1	CSAFTGLVNEQFF	TGCAGTGCTTTTACGGGGTTGGTAAATGAGCAGTTCTTC
NA	TRBV5-1	NA	TRBJ1-1	CASSSLQGSGTEAFF	TGCGCCAGCAGCTCGTTACAGGGATCAGGCACTGAAGCTTTCTTT
NA	TRBV6-2/TRBV6-3	NA	TRBJ1-2	CASRATVRAGSGYTF	TGTGCCAGCAGAGCTACTGTGAGAGCGGGTAGTGGCTACACCTTC
few	TRBV10-1	TRBD1	TRBJ1-1	CASSEDRVDTEAFF	TGCGCCAGCAGTGAGGACAGGGTGGACACTGAAGCTTTCTTT
many	TRBV12-3/TRBV12-4	TRBD2	TRBJ2-7	CASSSLAGGNYEQYF	TGTGCCAGCAGTTCCTTAGCGGGGGGGAACTACGAGCAGTACTTC
many	TRBV12-3/TRBV12-4	TRBD2	TRBJ2-1	CASSPSGRGNEQFF	TGTGCCAGCAGTCCTAGCGGGAGGGGGAATGAGCAGTTCTTC
NA	TRBV19	TRBD2	TRBJ2-3	CASSPQGLAGSRSRPDTQYF	TGTGCCAGTAGTCCCCAGGGACTAGCGGGATCCCGCTCACGTCCAGATACGCAGTATTTT
NA	TRBV7-9	NA	TRBJ1-5	CASSLDPYRGGNQPQHF	TGTGCCAGCAGCTTAGACCCCTATCGGGGAGGCAATCAGCCCCAGCATTTT
many	TRBV5-5	TRBD2	TRBJ2-1	CASSLGLAGGPYEQFF	TGTGCCAGCAGCTTGGGGCTAGCGGGGGGGCCTTATGAGCAGTTCTTC
many	TRBV7-9	NA	TRBJ2-1	CASSHSNGLYNEQFF	TGTGCCAGCAGCCACTCGAACGGCCTCTACAATGAGCAGTTCTTC
NA	TRBV28	NA	TRBJ2-3	CASSYSKLGGTDTQYF	TGTGCCAGCAGTTACTCCAAACTCGGAGGCACAGATACGCAGTATTTT
many	TRBV5-1	TRBD2	TRBJ2-7	CASSLTSGRGEQYF	TGCGCCAGCAGCTTAACTAGCGGGAGGGGTGAGCAGTACTTC
many	TRBV6-6	TRBD1	TRBJ2-7	CASSYSPRGPYEQYF	TGTGCCAGCAGTTACTCTCCCAGGGGGCCTTACGAGCAGTACTTC
many	TRBV30	NA	TRBJ1-4	CAWSSSRGEKLFF	TGTGCCTGGAGTTCTTCGAGAGGTGAAAAACTGTTTTTT
many	TRBV28	NA	TRBJ2-1	CASSLSNWRTSYNEQFF	TGTGCCAGCAGTTTGTCAAATTGGAGGACCTCCTACAATGAGCAGTTCTTC
many	TRBV7-9	NA	TRBJ2-5	CASAKGETQYF	TGTGCCAGTGCTAAAGGGGAGACCCAGTACTTC
few	TRBV20-1	NA	TRBJ1-2	CSVSSMNYGYTF	TGCAGTGTGAGCTCGATGAACTATGGCTACACCTTC
many	TRBV20-1	NA	TRBJ1-3	CSASSSGNTIYF	TGCAGTGCTAGTTCCTCTGGAAACACCATATATTTT
many	TRBV7-2	NA	TRBJ1-2	CASSLGQGNYGYTF	TGTGCCAGCAGCTTAGGGCAGGGGAACTATGGCTACACCTTC
few	TRBV24-1	TRBD1	TRBJ2-1	CATSDFRGTSYNEQFF	TGTGCCACCAGTGATTTCAGGGGGACCTCCTACAATGAGCAGTTCTTC
many	TRBV2	NA	TRBJ2-7	CASLGMLAYEQYF	TGTGCCTCTCTGGGGATGCTGGCCTACGAGCAGTACTTC
few	TRBV12-3/TRBV12-4	TRBD1	TRBJ2-7	CASRRQGESYEQYF	TGTGCCAGCCGGCGACAGGGGGAGTCCTACGAGCAGTACTTC
NA	TRBV6-1	TRBD2	TRBJ2-1	CASSEVAGGPPSYNEQFF	TGTGCCAGCAGTGAAGTAGCGGGAGGCCCTCCTTCCTACAATGAGCAGTTCTTC
NA	TRBV7-6	NA	TRBJ1-2	CASSPHSRGLGGYTF	TGTGCCAGCAGCCCCCACTCGCGAGGGTTAGGTGGCTACACCTTC
few	TRBV15	NA	TRBJ2-3	CATSRDRPGSGDTQYF	TGTGCCACCAGCAGAGATAGGCCGGGTTCGGGAGATACGCAGTATTTT
NA	TRBV2	NA	TRBJ1-2	CASSPNMLVMGYTF	TGTGCCAGCAGTCCGAACATGCTAGTTATGGGCTACACCTTC
many	TRBV12-3/TRBV12-4	TRBD1	TRBJ1-5	CASSPGTAIYSNQPQHF	TGTGCCAGCAGTCCCGGGACAGCGATTTATAGCAATCAGCCCCAGCATTTT
many	TRBV5-1	TRBD2	TRBJ2-7	CASSLVFRGSTPSSYEQYF	TGCGCCAGCAGCTTGGTTTTTCGCGGGAGTACTCCTAGCTCCTACGAGCAGTACTTC